This TCR beta chain was observed in a study of vaccination and CD4 T cells after COVID-19. About the study: Once diagnosed, patients had post-COVID samples drawn a median around 110 days later (range 35 to 161). Researchers treated cells with overlapping spike peptides taken from SARS-CoV-2, HCoV-NL63, HCoV-OC43 and HCoV-229E.

The study sequenced cultured CD4+ T cell DNA using the Oncomine TCR Beta short-read assay. MiXCR, run by TCRdb on the PCR reads, gives a single entry per CDR3 protein. Of roughly 9,800 distinct CDR3 sequences detected, about 64% appear once; the ten largest clones hold approximately 23%. As to treatment: roughly 11-day PBMC culture with coronavirus spike peptide pools or control peptides (ViraFEST assay). Notes on this clonotype: Its antigen remains unknown.

The sequence derives from a human donor who had recovered from COVID-19. Material: CD4+ T cells from blood, cultured in vitro.

CDR3 bases: TGTGCCAGCAGCCCTAGTTTCACCAGAGGCGGGGAGCTGTTTTTT. Protein sequence: CASSPSFTRGGELFF. V and J are TRBV7-2 and TRBJ2-2; D is ambiguous. CDR1 SGHTA and CDR2 FQGNSA come from the germline V gene. Trimming removed 5 bases from V and 7 bases from J, with 17 bases in between. This CDR3 spans 15 amino acids.